The 21 T cell receptor beta chains below come from one sample, sequenced in a study of cytomegalovirus exposure and HLA in healthy donors. The PCR had 60 Vbeta and 13 Jbeta primers. This table comes from immunoSEQ multiplex PCR, and its TCRdb copy is limited to in-frame clones, with some not included. The repertoire has about 110,000 clones, 77% of them found once; the top ten carry 3.5% to 4.5%. What was sequenced was PBMCs. The receptors shown here come from a human donor in good health.

V gene TRBV19 combines with J gene TRBJ2-1; 10 bases agree with TRBD2. Germline-derived CDR1 and CDR2 are LNHDA and SQIVND (reference sequence). There are 18 residues in the CDR3. After removal of 1 base from V and 6 bases from J, the junction contained 12 bases not matched to a gene. CDR3 nucleotide sequence: TGTGCCAGTAGTATAGGAGGAGCGGGAGGGCCGGGGAGCAATGAGCAGTTCTTC. It codes for CASSIGGAGGPGSNEQFF.

This rearrangement joins TRBV7-5 to TRBJ2-5; the D segment call TRBD2 is taken from the table without a DNA check. TRBV7-5 is classified as a pseudogene. There are 18 residues in the CDR3. The CDR3 region has the DNA TGTGCCAGAAGCCTGGGACTAGCGGGAGGGCAGCACAACGAGACCCAGTACTTC. As protein: CARSLGLAGGQHNETQYF.

This sequence joins TRBV27 and TRBJ1-2, with TRBD1 identical over 9 bases. The germline CDR1 and CDR2 sequences are MNHEY and SMNVEV (reference sequence). The CDR3 loop spans 14 amino acids. J was trimmed by 6 bases and V by 5 bases; bases with no gene match: 7. The CDR3 DNA follows: TGTGCCAGCAGTCCCTCGGGACAGGGAGATGGCTACACCTTC. Translation: CASSPSGQGDGYTF.

V usage is TRBV6-5 and J usage is TRBJ1-1; D possibly corresponds to TRBD1 (6 bases). The CDR3 sequence is 13 residues long. Germline V lookup: CDR1 MNHEY, CDR2 SVGAGI. Deletions cut 5 bases from V and 4 bases from J, with 11 bases between. The DNA of the CDR3 is TGTGCCAGCAGTCCTACAGGGTCCACTGAAGCTTTCTTT. It translates to CASSPTGSTEAFF.

The CDR3 coding sequence is TGTGCCAGCAGCTTCCGGGACAGGGGGGGCTATGGCTACACCTTC. It specifies CASSFRDRGGYGYTF. The rearrangement uses TRBV13 and TRBJ1-2; 11 nucleotides agree with TRBD1. V lost 3 bases and J lost 4; bases outside the gene matches: 4. The CDR3 is 15 amino acids. Germline lookup yields CDR1 PRHDT and CDR2 FYEKMQ (reference sequence).

The chain is built from TRBV7-9 and TRBJ1-1; tentative D call: TRBD1 (5 bases). Germline CDR1 and CDR2: SEHNR and FQNEAQ (reference sequence). V was clipped by 6 bases and J by 4 bases, with 12 bases between them. The length of the CDR3 is 13 residues. The chain's CDR3 is CASSRGESTEAFF. The DNA for the CDR3 is TGTGCCAGCAGTCGGGGGGAGAGCACTGAAGCTTTCTTT.

The CDR3 region has the DNA TGTGCCAGTAGATCACACTACAAAGACTATGCGGGAGCTCAAGAGACCCAGTACTTC. It yields the protein CASRSHYKDYAGAQETQYF. This chain joins TRBV19 and TRBJ2-5; the match to TRBD2 covers 7 bases. J gave up 2 bases and V 6 bases, and 21 bases lay outside the gene matches. This CDR3 spans 19 amino acids. Germline values: CDR1 LNHDA, CDR2 SQIVND (reference sequence).

The V gene is TRBV28, the J gene TRBJ2-7; tentatively, D is TRBD2 (6 bases). V was pared by 7 bases and J by 1 base, with 14 bases between. The V gene's germline CDR1 is MDHEN and CDR2 SYDVKM. This CDR3 spans 14 amino acids. The CDR3: CASTREIGSYEQYF. For the CDR3, the DNA is TGTGCCAGCACCCGGGAGATCGGTTCCTACGAGCAGTACTTC. Full variable domain (remainder filled in from reference TRBV28 and TRBJ2-7): DVKVTQSSRYLVKRTGEKVFLECVQDMDHENMFWYRQDPGLGLRLIYFSYDVKMKEKGDIPEGYSVSREKKERFSLILESASTNQTSMYLCASTREIGSYEQYFGPGTRLTVT.

V is TRBV5-8 and J is TRBJ1-1; 9 bases fit TRBD1. The CDR3 extends over 16 amino acids. The germline gives CDR1 SGHTS, CDR2 YDEGEE. V gave up 3 bases and J gave up 6 bases; unmatched junction bases: 12. CDR3 in amino acids: CASSSEGQGYFAEAFF. Written as DNA, the CDR3 is TGTGCCAGCAGCTCCGAGGGACAGGGATATTTCGCTGAAGCTTTCTTT.

The rearrangement uses TRBV10-3 and TRBJ2-7; tentatively, D is TRBD2 (5 bases). Looked up from germline, CDR1 is ENHRY and CDR2 is SYGVKD. V was cut by 3 bases and J by 6 bases, with 12 bases left in between. The CDR3 is 13 amino acids. The CDR3: CAISDPRGSEQYF. The DNA of the CDR3 is TGTGCCATCAGTGACCCTCGAGGGAGCGAGCAGTACTTC.

Only a few counts were recorded for this clone. This rearrangement joins TRBV9 to TRBJ2-1; D call uncertain. Germline CDR1 SGDLS, CDR2 YYNGEE. The CDR3 contains 13 residues. V lost 3 bases, J lost 0 bases, and 4 bases lay in between. The CDR3 reads CASSASSYNEQFF. CDR3 DNA sequence: TGTGCCAGCAGCGCCAGCTCCTACAATGAGCAGTTCTTC.

This clone was found a few times. This sequence joins TRBV29-1 and TRBJ2-7, with TRBD1 matching 9 bases. The CDR3 runs 15 residues. V gave up 1 base and J gave up 2 bases; unmatched junction bases: 6. CDR1 is SQVTM and CDR2 is ANQGSEA in the germline V gene. The CDR3 DNA is TGCAGCGTTGAAGGGGGGACAGGGAGTACCTACGAGCAGTACTTC. Translated: CSVEGGTGSTYEQYF.

This chain links TRBV7-8 with TRBJ2-2; 8 nucleotides agree with TRBD1. After removal of 4 bases from V and 8 bases from J, the junction contained 9 bases not matched to a gene. Germline assignment: CDR1 SGHVS and CDR2 FQNEAQ. The CDR3 has 15 residues. Here the CDR3 reads CASSYRTGRSGELFF. The CDR3 coding sequence is TGTGCCAGCAGCTATCGGACAGGGAGGAGTGGGGAGCTGTTTTTT.

The CDR3 sequence: CASSENAPQAFF. The CDR3 DNA reads as TGTGCCAGCAGTGAAAACGCACCTCAGGCTTTCTTT. The chain couples TRBV6-5 to TRBJ1-1, with D unclear. From germline, CDR1 is MNHEY and CDR2 SVGAGI. Trimming shortened V by 5 bases and J by 11 bases, and 15 bases separated the two germline ends. The CDR3 sequence is 12 residues long.

This clone occurred a few times. This chain joins TRBV11-2 and TRBJ2-1, with TRBD2 identical over 9 bases. Germline CDR1 and CDR2: SGHAT and FQNNGV. V lost 1 base to trimming and J lost 9 bases; unmatched junction nucleotides: 7. This CDR3 comprises 15 residues. The CDR3 protein is CASSLGLAETSEQFF. CDR3 DNA: TGTGCCAGCAGCTTAGGACTAGCGGAAACATCTGAGCAGTTCTTC.

This chain connects TRBV6-5 to TRBJ1-4, with D hard to call. Germline CDR1 and CDR2: MNHEY and SVGAGI. Trimming stripped 6 bases from V and 5 bases from J, with 10 bases between. This CDR3 comprises 13 residues. For the CDR3, the DNA is TGTGCCAGCAGACGAGGACTCAATGAAAAACTGTTTTTT. This codes for CASRRGLNEKLFF.

The gene calls are TRBV27 and TRBJ1-1; D is unresolved. The CDR3 is made up of 15 amino acids. Trimming stripped 2 bases from V and 0 bases from J, with 10 bases between. Per germline, CDR1 MNHEY and CDR2 SMNVEV (reference sequence). CDR3 protein: CASSLQPGMNTEAFF. CDR3 bases: TGTGCCAGCAGTTTACAACCGGGGATGAACACTGAAGCTTTCTTT.

The chain joins TRBV28 to TRBJ1-5; tentative D call: TRBD1 (5 bases). The CDR3 covers 15 residues. V was cut by 6 bases and J by 1 base, with 13 bases left in between. In germline, CDR1 is MDHEN, CDR2 SYDVKM. The CDR3 loop is CASRSGGGSNQPQHF. The CDR3 nucleotides read TGTGCCAGCAGATCCGGCGGGGGGAGCAATCAGCCCCAGCATTTT.

J is TRBJ1-5 and V is TRBV18; 8 bases line up with TRBD1. From germline, CDR1 is KGHSH and CDR2 LQKENI. This CDR3 is built from 15 residues. Unmatched junction bases numbered 8, after V lost 5 bases and J lost 5 bases. CDR3 in amino acids: CASSSSQGVYQPQHF. The CDR3 bases are TGTGCCAGCTCATCGTCACAGGGGGTCTATCAGCCCCAGCATTTT.

The rearrangement joins TRBV10-3 to TRBJ1-5; D unresolved. Germline V gene lookup returns CDR1 ENHRY and CDR2 SYGVKD. This CDR3 comprises 15 residues. The germline V and J ends were trimmed by 4 bases and 0 bases, with 10 bases remaining between them. In DNA form, the CDR3 reads TGTGCCATCAGTGGGTCAAGCAATAGCAATCAGCCCCAGCATTTT. Its translation: CAISGSSNSNQPQHF.

The chain employs TRBV2 and TRBJ1-1; maybe TRBD1 (5 bases). The CDR3 runs 12 residues. Germline values: CDR1 SNHLY, CDR2 FYNNEI. Deletions cut 5 bases from V and 4 bases from J, with 8 bases between. In DNA form, the CDR3 reads TGTGCCAGCAGTCAGGGAGGCACTGAAGCTTTCTTT. It translates to CASSQGGTEAFF.